This T cell receptor (beta chain) was recorded in a study of control samples from healthy donors and cancer patients. Sequencing used immunoSEQ multiplex PCR; TCRdb keeps in-frame clones, though not all of them. This sample yields some 150,000 clones, of which around 94% are seen a single time; 13% to 15% belongs to the top ten. The CDR3 totals 13 residues. Germline-derived CDR1 and CDR2 are GTSNPN and SVGIG (reference sequence). V lost 2 bases and J lost 6; bases outside the gene matches: 3. The TCR originated in a man in his sixties with colorectal cancer. Sample: PBMCs. The chain has TRBV30 and TRBJ2-2; TRBD1 agrees at 7 bases. CDR3 nucleotides: TGTGCCTGGAGTAAGACAGGGTCCGGGGAGCTGTTTTTT. It translates to CAWSKTGSGELFF.